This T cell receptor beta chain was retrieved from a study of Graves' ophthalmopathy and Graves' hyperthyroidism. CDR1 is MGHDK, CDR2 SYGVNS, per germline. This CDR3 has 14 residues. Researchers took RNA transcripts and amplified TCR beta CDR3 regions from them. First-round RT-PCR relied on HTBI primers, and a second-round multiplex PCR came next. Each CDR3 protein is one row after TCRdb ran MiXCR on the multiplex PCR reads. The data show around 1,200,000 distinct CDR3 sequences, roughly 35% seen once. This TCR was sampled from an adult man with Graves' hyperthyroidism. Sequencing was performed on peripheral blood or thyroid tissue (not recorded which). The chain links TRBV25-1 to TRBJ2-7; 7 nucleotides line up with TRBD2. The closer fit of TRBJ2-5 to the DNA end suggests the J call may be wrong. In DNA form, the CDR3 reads TGTGCCAGCGTTGGGGGGGGTTTGGGGGAGACCCAGTACTTC. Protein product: CASVGGGLGETQYF.